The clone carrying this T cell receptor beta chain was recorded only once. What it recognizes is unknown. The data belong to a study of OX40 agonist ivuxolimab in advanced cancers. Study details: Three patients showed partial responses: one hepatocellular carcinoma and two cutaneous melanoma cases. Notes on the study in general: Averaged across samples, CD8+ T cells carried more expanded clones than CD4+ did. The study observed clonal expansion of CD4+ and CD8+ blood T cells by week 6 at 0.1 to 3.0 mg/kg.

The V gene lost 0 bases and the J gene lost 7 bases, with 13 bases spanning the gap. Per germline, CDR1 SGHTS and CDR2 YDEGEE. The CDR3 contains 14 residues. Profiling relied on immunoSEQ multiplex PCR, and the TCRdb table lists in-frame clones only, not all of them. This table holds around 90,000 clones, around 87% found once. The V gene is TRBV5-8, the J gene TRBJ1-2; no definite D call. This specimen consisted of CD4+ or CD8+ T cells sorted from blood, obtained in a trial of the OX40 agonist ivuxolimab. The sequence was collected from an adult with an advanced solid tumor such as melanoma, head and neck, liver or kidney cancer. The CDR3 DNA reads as TGTGCCAGCAGCTTGGACGCGGCCTTCGCTGGCTACACCTTC. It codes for CASSLDAAFAGYTF.